This T cell receptor (beta chain) derives from a study of CXCR3-negative and CXCR3-positive naive CD8 T cells. Study-level findings and limits: Both naive subsets, CXCR3-negative and CXCR3-positive, displayed similar TRBV-TRBJ usage, unlike memory cells. The study found more hydrophobic TRB CDR3s in CXCR3-positive naive cells than in CXCR3-negative naive cells.

Preparation of TRB cDNA libraries relied on 5' RACE carrying UMI labels. TCRdb re-called the 5' RACE reads and shows each CDR3 protein once, DNA omitted. Here the sample table reports 150,000 to 160,000 distinct CDR3 sequences. Germline lookup yields CDR1 MDHEN and CDR2 SYDVKM. CDR3 length: 15 residues. Every subset of CD8+ T cells was sorted in triplicate at roughly 300,000 cells each. The CD45RO-CCR7+CD27+CD95- phenotype denoted naive CD8+ T cells. A word on this clonotype: Its antigen is as yet unknown.

The sequence was obtained from a human donor in good health. Some clones in this sample may be carry-over from other donors' samples. The rearrangement joins TRBV28 to TRBJ2-1; TCRdb selects TRBD1, and the lack of DNA leaves this call unchecked. Sequencing input: naive CXCR3+ CD8+ T cells from blood. Subset denoted: CD45RO-CCR7+CD27+CD95- naive CD8+ T cells expressing CXCR3 (TNR3+). CDR3 amino acids: CASRRWGGVYNEQFF.